The table lists the clone carrying this T cell receptor (beta chain) with many counts. Its antigen remains unknown. The data belong to a study of identical twins. Broader study findings: High-abundance cord blood beta clonotypes had fewer insertions; memory repertoires showed none.

Addition of a universal primer site occurred through template switching, and cDNA carried unique molecular identifiers. TCRdb used MiXCR to reprocess the 5' RACE reads, holding one entry per CDR3 protein. The table has some 560,000 distinct CDR3 sequences, around 9.6% seen once; the top ten hold roughly 3%. CDR3 length: 16 residues. Germline assignment: CDR1 SGHTA and CDR2 FQGNSA. The V gene end was trimmed by 0 bases and the J gene end by 3 bases; junction bases not matched to a gene: 5. A further study also used this sample, focusing on yellow fever vaccine responses in identical twins.

Sequencing used PBMCs. The gene calls are TRBV7-2 and TRBJ2-1, with 7 bases fitting TRBD1. This TCR was sampled from a young woman in good health. CDR3 in DNA: TGTGCCAGCAGCTTAGCCGGGACAGATAACTACAATGAGCAGTTCTTC. Translating it yields CASSLAGTDNYNEQFF.